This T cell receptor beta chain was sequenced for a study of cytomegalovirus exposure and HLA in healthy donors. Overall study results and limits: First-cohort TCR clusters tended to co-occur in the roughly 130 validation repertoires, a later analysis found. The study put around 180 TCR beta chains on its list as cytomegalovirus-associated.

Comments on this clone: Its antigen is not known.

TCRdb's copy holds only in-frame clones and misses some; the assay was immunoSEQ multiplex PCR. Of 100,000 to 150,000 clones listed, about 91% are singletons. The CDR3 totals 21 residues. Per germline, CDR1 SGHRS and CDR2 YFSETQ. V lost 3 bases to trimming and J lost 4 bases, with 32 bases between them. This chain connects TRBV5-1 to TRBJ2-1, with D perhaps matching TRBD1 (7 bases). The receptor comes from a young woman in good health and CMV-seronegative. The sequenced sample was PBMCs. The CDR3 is CASSSARTGGTIGQSYNEQFF. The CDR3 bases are TGCGCCAGCAGCTCGGCAAGGACAGGAGGGACGATTGGGCAATCATACAATGAGCAGTTCTTC.